This T cell receptor (beta chain) was identified during a study of PD-1 blockade in classical Hodgkin lymphoma. Every patient had relapsed following autologous stem cell transplantation, and cohorts differed in brentuximab vedotin exposure. Complete response, partial response or progressive disease constituted the best responses recorded. Study-wide findings and caveats: What drove the repertoire differences, possibly disease activity or prior therapy, has not been defined.

TCRdb keeps only in-frame clones here, not all; method: immunoSEQ multiplex PCR. The sample lists some 96,000 clones; roughly 92% were seen once. Details on this clone: The target antigen is unknown.

Germline V gene data show CDR1 as SGDLS and CDR2 as YYNGEE. The CDR3 loop spans 14 amino acids. The V gene lost 0 bases and the J gene lost 8 bases, with 12 bases spanning the gap. The chain combines TRBV9 with TRBJ2-4; perhaps D is TRBD1 or TRBD2 (5 bases each). The material was peripheral blood mononuclear cells (PBMCs), obtained at baseline. The source of this sequence is a human donor with classical Hodgkin lymphoma. This CDR3 is CASSVGFQGDIQYF. The DNA of the CDR3 is TGTGCCAGCAGCGTAGGCTTTCAGGGAGACATTCAGTACTTC.